This TCR beta chain was profiled in a study of a mutant IDH1 vaccine in newly diagnosed glioma. Study-level information: Vaccination followed radiotherapy alone by 4-6 weeks, or accompanied temozolomide cycles. Earlier treatment was radiotherapy, temozolomide, or both, with most getting both.

Time point specified: week 23, last vaccination. Vaccination used 300 ug of mutant IDH1 20-mer peptide per dose, with topical imiquimod. The protocol was immunoSEQ multiplex PCR, while the TCRdb copy is restricted to in-frame clones and leaves out a portion. The sample has tens of thousands of clones; 78% are singletons. CDR1 and CDR2 from the germline V gene are MNHEY and SVGAGI. This CDR3 comprises 15 residues. V trimming: 6 bases; J trimming: 9 bases; junction bases outside the gene matches: 12. This clone was observed a handful of times. Its cognate antigen is unknown. The chain employs TRBV6-5 and TRBJ2-1, with 9 bases aligning to TRBD1. This clonotype was sampled from a woman between 35 and 50 years old with glioma. Some clones in this sample may be carry-over from other donors' samples. The sample here was PBMCs, taken from a glioma patient whose treatment included an IDH1 peptide vaccine. CDR3 loop: CASSSQGDRAGEQFF. CDR3 bases: TGTGCCAGCAGCTCCCAGGGGGACAGGGCAGGTGAGCAGTTCTTC.